A selection of T cell receptor beta chains follows, all from one sample in a study of T cells in Graves' hyperthyroidism and ophthalmopathy. MiXCR, applied by TCRdb to the multiplex PCR reads, yields one record per CDR3 protein. This table has 600,000 to 850,000 distinct CDR3 sequences, over 15% appearing once. Sequencing input: blood. These receptors originate from a woman aged 45-65 years with Graves' hyperthyroidism that later progressed to Graves' ophthalmopathy. The CDR3 runs from the conserved cysteine through the conserved F or W. A D gene is named only where the DNA matches it firmly. Only some rows state a clone size, as once, few, many or a class for expanded clones.

d_call,clone_size,j_call,v_call,cdr3_nt,cdr3_aa
.,many,TRBJ1-2,TRBV7-8,TGTGCCAGCAGCGCCCGGGACCAGGTAGACTATGGCTACACCTTC,CASSARDQVDYGYTF
.,few,TRBJ2-7,TRBV7-8,TGTGCCAGCAGCGCGATCCCACAGGGATTAAAAAACGAGCAGTACTTC,CASSAIPQGLKNEQYF
TRBD1,few,TRBJ2-3,TRBV18,TGTGCCAGCTCACCACCAGGGGGCATGACAGATACGCAGTATTTT,CASSPPGGMTDTQYF
TRBD2,few,TRBJ2-1,TRBV14,TGTGCCAGCAGCCAAAGACTAGCGGGGGGGCCGCATGAGCAGTTCTTC,CASSQRLAGGPHEQFF
.,many,TRBJ1-1,TRBV7-9,TGTGCCAGCAGCTTAGTGTTGAGATCTTTTCAGGGGTGGACTGAAGCTTTCTTT,CASSLVLRSFQGWTEAFF
.,.,TRBJ1-6,TRBV4-1,TGCGCCAGCAGCCAACGGGACATCTCTAATTCACCCCTCCACTTT,CASSQRDISNSPLHF
TRBD1,many,TRBJ1-1,TRBV7-6,TGTGCCAGCAGCGATGGGACAGGGCTGATGAACACTGAAGCTTTCTTT,CASSDGTGLMNTEAFF
TRBD1,.,TRBJ1-3,TRBV24-1,TGTGCCACTTGGGACAGAATGAGCGGAAACACCATATATTTT,CATWDRMSGNTIYF
TRBD1,.,TRBJ2-3,TRBV10-3,TGTGCCATCAGGGAACAGGGGGCGGATACGCAGTATTTT,CAIREQGADTQYF
.,many,TRBJ1-3,TRBV11-2,TGTGCCAGCAGCTTACAGCTCTACTCTGGAAACACCATATATTTT,CASSLQLYSGNTIYF
.,many,TRBJ1-2,TRBV18,TGTGCCAGCTCACCGGTTAAAGGACCCTCTGGCTACACCTTC,CASSPVKGPSGYTF
TRBD1,.,TRBJ1-4,TRBV5-5,TGTGCCAGCAAGACAGGGTGGAATGAAAAACTGTTTTTT,CASKTGWNEKLFF
.,few,TRBJ1-1,TRBV11-2,TGTGCCAGCAGCTCCGGCACAGGAATGGGGACTGAAGCTTTCTTT,CASSSGTGMGTEAFF
TRBD2,.,TRBJ2-7,TRBV12-3/TRBV12-4,TGTGCCAGCAGTCCGGGGGCTAGCGGGGGGGGGGTCTACGAGCAGTACTTC,CASSPGASGGGVYEQYF
.,few,TRBJ2-1,TRBV2,TGTGCCAGCAAATTGGGGGTTTACAATGAGCAGTTCTTC,CASKLGVYNEQFF
TRBD2,.,TRBJ2-3,TRBV5-6,TGTGCCAGCAGCTTGGTGTCTAGCGGTACTAGCACAGATACGCAGTATTTT,CASSLVSSGTSTDTQYF
.,many,TRBJ2-1,TRBV15,TGTGCCACCAGCAGAGTACATGAGCAGTTCTTC,CATSRVHEQFF
.,many,TRBJ2-5,TRBV6-2/TRBV6-3,TGTGCCAGCAGTTACGGGGAGACCCAGTACTTC,CASSYGETQYF
TRBD2,many,TRBJ2-5,TRBV2,TGTGCCAGCAGCCCCGGGACTAGCGGGGCACAAGAGACCCAGTACTTC,CASSPGTSGAQETQYF
.,many,TRBJ2-2,TRBV6-2/TRBV6-3,TGTGCCAGCAGTTACCTCCGGGAGCTGTTTTTT,CASSYLRELFF
TRBD1,.,TRBJ1-1,TRBV27,TGTGCCAGCGGACTGGGTACAGGGGAATTCTTT,CASGLGTGEFF
.,.,TRBJ1-3,TRBV6-2/TRBV6-3,TGTGCCAGCGGGGGGATCCGGGTAGGAAACACCATATATTTT,CASGGIRVGNTIYF
TRBD2,many,TRBJ2-3,TRBV3-1,TGTGCCAGCAGCGAACGGGGGGACGGAACAGATACGCAGTATTTT,CASSERGDGTDTQYF
.,many,TRBJ2-1,TRBV7-3,TGTGCCAGCAGCTTAGAGGGCCCCCCCCGGTACAATGAGCAGTTCTTC,CASSLEGPPRYNEQFF
.,.,TRBJ2-5,TRBV5-1,TGCGCCAGCAGCGCGGGGGCAGCTAGCGGTTACCAAGAGACCCAGTACTTC,CASSAGAASGYQETQYF
.,few,TRBJ2-7,TRBV30,TGTGCCTGGAGTGGGACAGTCGATCCCCACGAGCAGTACTTC,CAWSGTVDPHEQYF
.,.,TRBJ2-2,TRBV10-3,TGTGCCATCAGTGAGTCGTTGAACACCGGGGAGCTGTTTTTT,CAISESLNTGELFF
.,many,TRBJ2-3,TRBV3-1,TGTGCCAGCAGCCAAGTAATGGGGATAACCACAGATACGCAGTATTTT,CASSQVMGITTDTQYF
TRBD1,many,TRBJ1-1,TRBV20-1,TGCAGTGCTCCGGACAGGGTAACTGAAGCTTTCTTT,CSAPDRVTEAFF